One and the same sample provided the 12 T cell receptor beta chains below, sequenced in a study of blood T cell repertoires in COVID-19. Some clones are missing from TCRdb's copy, which holds only in-frame ones; the method was immunoSEQ multiplex PCR. The table includes about 54,000 clones, over 65% detected once. Sequenced: peripheral blood. These receptor sequences come from a human donor in a cohort sampled during active COVID-19.

The CDR3 DNA sequence: TGTGCCAGCAGCCTTCCAGGGCTGAACACTGAAGCTTTCTTT. It translates to CASSLPGLNTEAFF. J is TRBJ1-1 and V is TRBV14; a weak D match, TRBD1 (5 bases). Trimming left V 4 bases short and J 0 bases short, with 9 bases between. Germline V gene sequence: CDR1 SGHDN, CDR2 FVKESK. This CDR3 has 14 residues.

The CDR3 loop reads CATSPGQGATTGELFF. The CDR3 coding sequence is TGTGCCACCAGCCCGGGACAGGGGGCGACCACCGGGGAGCTGTTTTTT. The rearrangement uses TRBV15 and TRBJ2-2; 12 bases match TRBD1. V was clipped by 5 bases and J by 4 bases; unmatched bases: 5. Looked up from germline, CDR1 is LNHNV and CDR2 is YYDKDF (reference sequence). This CDR3 has 16 amino acids.

J is TRBJ2-7 and V is TRBV7-2; TRBD2 matches 8 bases. Per the germline V gene, CDR1 is SGHTA and CDR2 is FQGNSA. V was pared by 0 bases and J by 3 bases, with 1 base of the junction left unmatched. The CDR3 is 14 amino acids. The CDR3 region has the DNA TGTGCCAGCAGCTTAGCAAGCGGGGGCTACGAGCAGTACTTC. Translated: CASSLASGGYEQYF.

The chain employs TRBV25-1 and TRBJ1-2, with TRBD1 matching 10 bases. This CDR3 comprises 15 residues. V dropped 6 bases and J dropped 3; count of bases not matched to a gene: 7. CDR1 MGHDK and CDR2 SYGVNS come from the germline V gene. CDR3: CASRVDRGLDYGYTF. The CDR3 coding sequence is TGTGCCAGCAGGGTCGACAGGGGGCTCGACTATGGCTACACCTTC.

The chain couples TRBV4-2 to TRBJ2-4; a possible D gene is TRBD1 (5 bases). The CDR3 is made up of 16 amino acids. The V end was cut by 0 bases, the J end by 4 bases, with 13 bases between. The germline V gene has CDR1 LGHNA and CDR2 YNFKEQ. CDR3 sequence: CASSQERQGSKNIQYF. CDR3 bases: TGTGCCAGCAGCCAAGAACGGCAGGGATCGAAAAACATTCAGTACTTC.

The rearrangement links TRBV7-9 to TRBJ1-2, with 7 bases identical to TRBD1. The CDR3 is 15 amino acids. J gave up 6 bases and V 1 base, and 8 bases lay outside the gene matches. Germline V lookup: CDR1 SEHNR, CDR2 FQNEAQ (reference sequence). For the CDR3, the DNA is TGTGCCAGCAGCTTAGTAATGGGACAGACGAATGGCTACACCTTC. Encoded protein: CASSLVMGQTNGYTF.

V and J are TRBV19 and TRBJ2-7; possible D gene TRBD1, 6 bases. The CDR3 consists of 11 residues. V was trimmed by 10 bases and J by 6 bases, leaving 13 bases between them. In germline, CDR1 is LNHDA, CDR2 SQIVND (reference sequence). In nucleotides, the CDR3 is TGTGCCACCCAACAGGGTAGCGAGCAGTACTTC. Translated: CATQQGSEQYF.

The gene calls are TRBV2 and TRBJ1-2; TRBD1 is a possible D gene (5 bases). CDR1 and CDR2 (germline): SNHLY, FYNNEI. V was pared by 3 bases and J by 4 bases, with 9 bases between. The CDR3 spans 13 residues. The CDR3 here is CASSDPGGYGYTF. DNA of the CDR3: TGTGCCAGCAGTGATCCCGGGGGCTATGGCTACACCTTC.

The rearrangement uses TRBV28 and TRBJ1-6; TRBD1 is a possible D gene (6 bases). Germline V lookup: CDR1 MDHEN, CDR2 SYDVKM. The germline V and J ends were trimmed by 9 bases and 0 bases, with 12 bases remaining between them. The CDR3 is 15 amino acids. The CDR3 nucleotides read TGTGCCAGTAGGACAGCGAGCTCCTATAATTCACCCCTCCACTTT. This sequence encodes CASRTASSYNSPLHF.

The chain couples TRBV5-1 to TRBJ2-1; 8 nucleotides agree with TRBD2. The CDR3 runs to 13 residues. The ends lost 8 bases at V and 2 bases at J; junction bases unmatched: 3. The germline V gene encodes CDR1 SGHRS and CDR2 YFSETQ. The CDR3 loop reads CASRTSPYNEQFF. In nucleotides, the CDR3 is TGCGCCAGTCGGACTAGCCCCTACAATGAGCAGTTCTTC. The variable domain in full, completed from reference TRBV5-1 and TRBJ2-1, reads KAGVTQTPRYLIKTRGQQVTLSCSPISGHRSVSWYQQTPGQGLQFLFEYFSETQRNKGNFPGRFSGRQFSNSRSEMNVSTLELGDSALYLCASRTSPYNEQFFGPGTRLTVL.

The gene calls are TRBV9 and TRBJ1-6, with D maybe TRBD1 (5 bases). V was shortened by 2 bases and J by 8 bases, with 11 bases between the two germline ends. The CDR3 has 14 amino acids. The germline V gene has CDR1 SGDLS and CDR2 YYNGEE. Here the CDR3 DNA reads TGTGCCAGCAGCGTGGGGGGGGTAGATTCACCCCTCCACTTT. As protein: CASSVGGVDSPLHF. Full variable domain (rest looked up from reference TRBV9 and TRBJ1-6): DSGVTQTPKHLITATGQRVTLRCSPRSGDLSVYWYQQSLDQGLQFLIQYYNGEERAKGNILERFSAQQFPDLHSELNLSSLELGDSALYFCASSVGGVDSPLHFGNGTRLTVT.

The V gene is TRBV5-6, the J gene TRBJ2-1, with D possibly being TRBD1 (5 bases). CDR1 and CDR2 (germline): SGHDT, YYEEEE. The CDR3 extends over 11 amino acids. V was pared by 1 base and J by 9 bases, with 5 bases between. CDR3 sequence: CASSLRGEQFF. The CDR3 DNA reads TGTGCCAGCAGCTTGAGGGGTGAGCAGTTCTTC.